The 5 T cell receptor beta chains given below trace back to one sample, sequenced in a study of response to subunit inactivated influenza vaccine. In TCRdb, the RT-PCR reads were re-called with MiXCR into one record per CDR3 protein. Found here are more than 150,000 distinct CDR3 sequences, around a tenth of them singletons; the top ten hold approximately 35%. This sample comprised CD8+ T cells sorted from PBMCs, obtained around 25 months after vaccination. The receptors derive from a man aged 50 to 69 who received an inactivated influenza vaccine.

J is TRBJ1-2 and V is TRBV18; D call uncertain. CDR1 KGHSH and CDR2 LQKENI come from the germline V gene. This CDR3 is 14 amino acids long. V gave up 3 bases and J gave up 8 bases, with 16 bases separating them. The CDR3 spells CASSPSERPGGYTF. The CDR3 nucleotides read TGTGCCAGCTCACCCTCTGAAAGGCCTGGCGGCTACACCTTC.

The chain employs TRBV12-3 or TRBV12-4 and TRBJ2-3, with TRBD1 as a possible D gene (6 bases). The V end was cut by 3 bases, the J end by 3 bases, with 16 bases between. This CDR3 comprises 16 residues. The CDR3 DNA sequence: TGTGCCAGCAGTTTCCTCGGACAGTTGAGGACAGATACGCAGTATTTT. The encoded protein is CASSFLGQLRTDTQYF.

This clonotype was detected a few times. The rearrangement joins TRBV7-9 to TRBJ2-2; D gene unclear. The CDR3 runs to 12 residues. The V end lost 11 bases, the J end lost 5 bases, and 12 bases lay between the germline ends. Germline V gives CDR1 SEHNR, CDR2 FQNEAQ (reference sequence). CDR3 sequence: CAATDNTGELFF. The CDR3 DNA is TGTGCCGCAACCGACAATACCGGGGAGCTGTTTTTT.

The chain recombines TRBV7-9 with TRBJ2-2; a weak D match, TRBD1 (6 bases). Trimming stripped 7 bases from V and 3 bases from J, with 15 bases between. Germline assignment: CDR1 SEHNR and CDR2 FQNEAQ (reference sequence). The CDR3 sequence is 15 residues long. The CDR3 is CASNSWDTDTGELFF. The CDR3 nucleotides are TGTGCCAGCAACTCCTGGGACACTGACACCGGGGAGCTGTTTTTT.

This clonotype has a count of ten or more. This sequence joins TRBV7-8 and TRBJ2-7; 11 bases are a match to TRBD2. The CDR3 totals 15 residues. V was pared by 4 bases and J by 3 bases, with 5 bases of the junction left unmatched. Germline CDR1 and CDR2: SGHVS and FQNEAQ. CDR3 nucleotides: TGTGCCAGCAGCTCAACTAGCGGGGGAATCTACGAGCAGTACTTC. Translation gives CASSSTSGGIYEQYF.